This T cell receptor beta chain is from a study of blood T cell repertoires in COVID-19. At the level of the study: Samples came from the United States, Italy and Spain, spanning acute and convalescent COVID-19.

This CDR3 region has 15 residues. Germline V gives CDR1 KGHSH, CDR2 LQKENI. V was trimmed by 2 bases and J by 0 bases, leaving 8 bases between them. Assay used: immunoSEQ multiplex PCR; TCRdb lists only in-frame clones, some missing. The sample lists 150,000 to 200,000 clones, 80% occurring once. The cohort comprised adults aged 18 to 89 years residing in approximately 25 US areas. Symptom resolution, clearance, or two negative PCRs marked donors in Cohort 3 as recovered. This receptor was taken from a man in his forties who had recovered from COVID-19. The sample taken for sequencing was PBMCs or T cells enriched from blood (not recorded which). The chain links TRBV18 to TRBJ1-3, with D possibly TRBD1 on 6 matching bases. The CDR3 loop is CASSPGQLSGNTIYF. CDR3 bases: TGTGCCAGCTCACCAGGACAGCTCTCTGGAAACACCATATATTTT.